The sequence of this TCR beta chain was determined in a study of T-cell memory formation after mild COVID-19. Study-wide background: Largely donor-specific TCR clusters were found. Broader study findings: The study detected some responding clones in pre-infection memory, suggesting cross-reactive memory joined. Shrinking CD4+ clones resided mostly in CM and EM, and CD8+ ones in EMRA.

Researchers used 5'RACE with constant-segment primers to make TCR alpha and TCR beta cDNA libraries that carry sample barcodes and UMIs. Using its own MiXCR run on the 5' RACE reads, TCRdb lists one record per CDR3 protein. The sample includes about 360,000 distinct CDR3 sequences, 13% to 15% seen only once; the top ten take roughly a fifth. V lost 5 bases to trimming and J lost 4 bases, with 9 bases between them. The CDR3 length is 11 residues. Germline values: CDR1 DFQATT, CDR2 SNEGSKA (reference sequence). With respect to this clonotype: Its target is unknown.

The sample comprised PBMCs or a T cell subset sorted from them (not recorded which). This sequence originates from a man aged 18 to 29 who had mild COVID-19 (a few samples of this study predate the infection). Cell type and time point are not known. The V gene is TRBV20-1, the J gene TRBJ2-7; no clear D gene. This CDR3 is CSALDSYEQYF. The CDR3 nucleotides read TGCAGTGCTCTTGACTCGTACGAGCAGTACTTC.